Presented here are 9 T cell receptor beta chains from one specimen sequenced in a study of blood T cell repertoires in COVID-19. Clones were sequenced by immunoSEQ multiplex PCR, and TCRdb holds only the in-frame ones, with some missing. The sample consists of about 260,000 clones, roughly nine tenths of them appearing once. Sequencing input: peripheral blood. Receptors originate from a man aged 35 to 55 who had recovered from COVID-19.

This clone was seen just once. The chain carries TRBV30 and TRBJ1-4; the D gene is possibly TRBD1 (6 bases). CDR1 is GTSNPN and CDR2 is SVGIG in the germline V gene (reference sequence). Trimming stripped 2 bases from V and 1 base from J, with 11 bases between. The CDR3 is 15 amino acids. CDR3 bases: TGTGCCTGGAGTCTTACAGGGAAAACTAATGAAAAACTGTTTTTT. Translation gives CAWSLTGKTNEKLFF.

The chain recombines TRBV11-2 with TRBJ2-5, with 7 nucleotides matching TRBD2. J was trimmed by 5 bases and V by 1 base; bases with no gene match: 10. CDR1 and CDR2 from the germline V gene are SGHAT and FQNNGV. The CDR3 spans 16 residues. The CDR3 loop reads CASSLGLRERGETQYF. As DNA, the CDR3 is TGTGCCAGCAGCTTAGGGTTGCGGGAGCGGGGTGAGACCCAGTACTTC.

V gene TRBV6-6 combines with J gene TRBJ2-3, with 11 bases lining up with TRBD2. Germline CDR1 and CDR2: MNHNY and SVGAGI (reference sequence). Germline trimming cut 7 bases from V and 5 bases from J; bases unmatched to any gene: 11. The CDR3 extends over 16 amino acids. This CDR3 is CASTLGLAVSKDTQYF. CDR3 nucleotides: TGTGCCAGCACCCTGGGACTAGCGGTCTCTAAAGATACGCAGTATTTT.

V usage is TRBV6-5 and J usage is TRBJ2-7; TRBD1 matches at 11 bases. This CDR3 contains 13 residues. J lost 4 bases, V lost 7 bases, and 3 bases had no gene match. Looked up from germline, CDR1 is MNHEY and CDR2 is SVGAGI. This CDR3 reads CASTRDRGYEQYF. The CDR3 region has the DNA TGTGCCAGCACCAGGGACAGGGGGTACGAGCAGTACTTC.

This clone was recorded a few times. The chain carries TRBV11-2 and TRBJ2-1; 8 bases are shared with TRBD1. Germline V gene lookup returns CDR1 SGHAT and CDR2 FQNNGV. Unmatched junction bases numbered 9, after V lost 4 bases and J lost 7 bases. The CDR3 runs 15 residues. This CDR3 reads CASSSLGTGGNEQFF. The CDR3 DNA is TGTGCCAGCAGCTCCCTCGGGACAGGCGGGAATGAGCAGTTCTTC.

This chain links TRBV5-4 with TRBJ1-1; 7 bases agree with TRBD1. Trimming at V came to 4 bases and at J to 7 bases, leaving 4 bases not matched to a gene. The CDR3 length is 12 residues. The germline V gene has CDR1 SGHNT and CDR2 YYREEE (reference sequence). CDR3 sequence reads: CASSQTGFEAFF. CDR3 coding DNA: TGTGCCAGCAGCCAGACAGGGTTTGAAGCTTTCTTT.

The chain employs TRBV14 and TRBJ2-7; 10 positions agree with TRBD2. The germline V gene encodes CDR1 SGHDN and CDR2 FVKESK. The V segment lost 1 base and the J segment 2 bases; nucleotides outside the gene matches: 20. There are 21 residues in the CDR3. The CDR3 coding sequence is TGTGCCAGCAGCCAAGGCTCCCAGGGGACTAGCGTTTCCCGCAGACCCTACGAGCAGTACTTC. Translating it yields CASSQGSQGTSVSRRPYEQYF.

V and J are TRBV7-8 and TRBJ1-4; no definite D call. The CDR3 consists of 16 residues. The V gene lost 5 bases and the J gene lost 7 bases, with 20 bases spanning the gap. Germline CDR1 is SGHVS and CDR2 is FQNEAQ. The CDR3 DNA reads as TGTGCCAGCAGCATCGTACCCACGGTTTCTGGTGAAAAACTGTTTTTT. Amino acids: CASSIVPTVSGEKLFF.

J is TRBJ2-5 and V is TRBV19, with D perhaps matching TRBD2 (6 bases). CDR1 is LNHDA, CDR2 SQIVND, per germline (reference sequence). This CDR3 has 14 amino acids. V lost 6 bases to trimming and J lost 1 base, with 12 bases between them. The CDR3 protein is CASSHTSPQETQYF. DNA for the CDR3: TGTGCCAGTAGCCACACTAGCCCCCAAGAGACCCAGTACTTC.